Sequencing of this T cell receptor beta chain was carried out in a study of siplizumab effects on memory and regulatory T cells (dated by TCRdb to about 2019). Turning to the overall study: The effect of the anti-CD2 antibody siplizumab on alloreactive T-cell subsets was examined in allogeneic mixed lymphocyte reactions constructed from human PBMCs.

Results and caveats for the whole study, not just this receptor: Greater diversity appeared to be present in unstimulated naive T cells than in memory T cells, and a substantial contribution to the alloresponse seemed to be made by naive cells. A naive or memory phenotype could not be assigned to roughly 75-95% of proliferating CD4+ or CD8+ clones. The cumulative frequency of alloreactive sequences that could be traced back to unstimulated CD4+ memory T cells was significantly reduced by siplizumab. Because sequences below about 10^-5 frequency were poorly captured, only a minor fraction of alloreactive clones could be mapped to unstimulated subsets. The suppressive function of proliferating Tregs from siplizumab cultures was not functionally confirmed. In reactions with siplizumab, an average of about 69% of mappable alloreactive CD4+ clones were Treg-derived, compared with 25% to 30% in control reactions.

Sequences SQVTM (CDR1) and ANQGSEA (CDR2) are obtained from the germline V gene. Trimming leaves V shorter by 4 bases and J shorter by 4 bases, with the junction holding 9 bases beyond the gene matches. Including cysteine and phenylalanine, the CDR3 has 14 amino acids. Just the 42-base CDR3 DNA is kept, in frame starting at base 1. On this clone itself: The clone's antigen remains unknown. The sample holds no much larger clone one base away, and base qualities are not on file.

Preparation of the library involved the immunoSEQ multiplex PCR assay. Each sample had 80,000 to 100,000 TCR templates assayed by the deep sequencing platform. Genomic DNA extracted from sorted T cells was the material used for TCRbeta CDR3 sequencing. The study's own analysis went as follows. The R programming language was used for clonal analysis of TCRbeta CDR3 data. Unstimulated samples were compared with post-reaction CFSE-low samples to define alloreactive CD4+ and CD8+ clones. Regulatory or non-regulatory origin was assigned to alloreactive CD4+ clones by matching of sequences to sorted unstimulated Treg and non-Treg repertoires. TCRdb took this table from immuneACCESS and kept in-frame rearrangements with V and J called. Such tables lack part of the clones; where checked against another copy, unresolved V genes explain under half of the gap, and the rest is unexplained. V and J calls and clone size follow that table, whereas D and trimming were derived from the DNA. Across this sample there are about 100,000 clones, with about 94% seen only once. The top ten clonotypes cover 1% to 1.5% of the sample.

Sorted unstimulated T cells, along with proliferating T cells recovered from mixed lymphocyte reactions, underwent TCRbeta CDR3 sequencing. Fresh whole blood from about ten HLA-typed healthy donors served as the source for isolating PBMCs. Unstimulated CD4+ non-regulatory T cells were FACS-sorted to map the origin of alloreactive clones. Sequenced input: non-Treg CD4+ T cells sorted from blood. In light of the paper, this sample's cell subset or site label describes: FACS-sorted unstimulated CD4+ non-regulatory T cells. Here the chain combines TRBV29-1 and TRBJ1-2; 7 central bases correspond to TRBD1. The sequence was obtained from a human donor in good health. The bases read TGCAGCGTTGGCCCAGGGGGTGGCGCCTATGGCTACACCTTC. This encodes CSVGPGGGAYGYTF.